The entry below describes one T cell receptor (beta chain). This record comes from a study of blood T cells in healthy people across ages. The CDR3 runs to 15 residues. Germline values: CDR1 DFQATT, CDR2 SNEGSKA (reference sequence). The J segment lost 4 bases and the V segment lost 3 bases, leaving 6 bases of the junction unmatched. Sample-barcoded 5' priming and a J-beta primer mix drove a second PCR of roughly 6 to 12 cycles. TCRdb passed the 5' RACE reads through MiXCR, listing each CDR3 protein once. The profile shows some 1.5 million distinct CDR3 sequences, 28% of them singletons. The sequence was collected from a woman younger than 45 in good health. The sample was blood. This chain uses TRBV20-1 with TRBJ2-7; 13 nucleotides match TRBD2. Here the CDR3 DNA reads TGCAGTGCTAGCCCTGGACTAGCGGGAGAATACGAGCAGTACTTC. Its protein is CSASPGLAGEYEQYF.